This T cell receptor (beta chain) was observed in a study of blood T cell repertoires in COVID-19. As for the study in general: In each case, the material was cDNA or gDNA derived from T cells, B-cell-depleted T cells, or PBMCs.

Trimming took 0 bases from V and 2 from J; bases not matched to a gene: 7. This CDR3 spans 16 amino acids. The V gene's germline CDR1 is SGHNT and CDR2 YYREEE (reference sequence). In Seattle, patients joined the study during active infection and were tracked longitudinally. As processed by the authors: Amplification from reference gene primers served as the basis for estimated nucleated cell counts. Clones were sequenced by immunoSEQ multiplex PCR, and TCRdb holds only the in-frame ones, with some missing. That table furnishes V, J and clone size, whereas the DNA furnished D and trimming. The sample has tens of thousands of clones; 89% are singletons.

This chain joins TRBV5-4 and TRBJ2-7, with TRBD2 matching over 8 bases. This TCR was sampled from a man aged 55 to 69 with COVID-19, enrolled during active disease. The specimen was peripheral blood. CDR3 in amino acids: CASSLGVAGGPYEQYF. CDR3 in DNA: TGTGCCAGCAGCTTGGGAGTTGCGGGAGGACCCTACGAGCAGTACTTC. Full variable domain (outside the CDR3, taken from reference TRBV5-4 and TRBJ2-7): ETGVTQSPTHLIKTRGQQVTLRCSSQSGHNTVSWYQQALGQGPQFIFQYYREEENGRGNFPPRFSGLQFPNYSSELNVNALELDDSALYLCASSLGVAGGPYEQYFGPGTRLTVT.